The 28 T cell receptor beta chains presented below share a single source sample, sequenced in a study of cytomegalovirus exposure and HLA in healthy donors. The PCR made use of 60 Vbeta and 13 Jbeta primers. The assay was immunoSEQ multiplex PCR, and TCRdb's table has in-frame clones only and misses some. Here the sample spans 85,000 to 130,000 clones, around 76% being singletons. Sequencing was carried out using PBMCs. All receptors come from a woman aged 45-65 years in good health and CMV-seropositive.

The V and J genes are TRBV7-8 and TRBJ2-7; TRBD2 matches at 8 bases. CDR1 is SGHVS, CDR2 FQNEAQ, per germline. After removal of 8 bases from V and 3 bases from J, the junction contained 3 bases not matched to a gene. The CDR3 is made up of 12 amino acids. The CDR3 DNA follows: TGTGCCAGCGGGCGGGGGGACTACGAGCAGTACTTC. This translates into CASGRGDYEQYF.

The gene calls are TRBV4-2 and TRBJ2-2; weak D call: TRBD1 (5 bases). The ends were cut back, 4 bases at V and 0 bases at J, with 9 bases in the middle. The CDR3 is 15 residues long. Germline CDR1 is LGHNA and CDR2 is YNFKEQ. CDR3 coding DNA: TGTGCCAGCAGCCGACAGATAGCGAACACCGGGGAGCTGTTTTTT. The encoded protein is CASSRQIANTGELFF.

This clone came up a few times. The chain links TRBV13 to TRBJ2-3; 11 bases are a match to TRBD2. This CDR3 has 17 residues. Germline CDR1 is PRHDT and CDR2 is FYEKMQ (reference sequence). Trimming took 2 bases from V and 3 from J; bases not matched to a gene: 7. The CDR3 here is CASSLRDPSGRTDTQYF. CDR3 sequence (DNA): TGTGCCAGCAGCTTAAGGGATCCTAGCGGGAGGACAGATACGCAGTATTTT.

The sample holds a few counts of this clone. V usage is TRBV7-9 and J usage is TRBJ2-3; D is ambiguous. This CDR3 has 15 residues. The V gene lost 2 bases and the J gene lost 2 bases, with 11 bases spanning the gap. Germline CDR1 SEHNR, CDR2 FQNEAQ (reference sequence). CDR3 loop: CASSLSQSPTDTQYF. In DNA, the CDR3 is TGTGCCAGCAGCTTAAGTCAGTCACCCACAGATACGCAGTATTTT.

The rearrangement uses TRBV6-5 and TRBJ1-2, with 7 bases aligning to TRBD1. Germline trimming cut 4 bases from V and 4 bases from J; bases unmatched to any gene: 6. Looked up from germline, CDR1 is MNHEY and CDR2 is SVGAGI. The CDR3 is made up of 14 amino acids. This CDR3 reads CASSSTGMPYGYTF. In DNA, the CDR3 is TGTGCCAGCAGTTCGACAGGGATGCCCTATGGCTACACCTTC.

The chain couples TRBV7-9 to TRBJ1-1; D is unclear. This CDR3 has 13 amino acids. V was cut by 4 bases and J by 7 bases, with 13 bases left in between. CDR1 is SEHNR and CDR2 is FQNEAQ in the germline V gene (reference sequence). The CDR3 protein is CASSSRVRVEAFF. The CDR3 DNA sequence: TGTGCCAGCAGCTCCCGGGTACGGGTTGAAGCTTTCTTT.

The chain joins TRBV4-2 to TRBJ2-3; a weak D match, TRBD2 (6 bases). Germline V gene lookup returns CDR1 LGHNA and CDR2 YNFKEQ. V shed 0 bases and J shed 3 bases, with 16 bases lying between them. The CDR3 spans 17 residues. The CDR3 protein is CASSQDYRRVATDTQYF. The CDR3, as DNA: TGTGCCAGCAGCCAAGACTACCGGAGGGTGGCGACAGATACGCAGTATTTT.

The chain couples TRBV11-2 to TRBJ1-1; 8 nucleotides match TRBD1. The CDR3 is made up of 15 amino acids. In germline, CDR1 is SGHAT, CDR2 FQNNGV. The V segment lost 4 bases and the J segment 4 bases; nucleotides outside the gene matches: 8. The CDR3 reads CASSWRTGRATEAFF. DNA of the CDR3: TGTGCCAGCAGCTGGCGGACAGGGAGGGCCACTGAAGCTTTCTTT.

The rearrangement uses TRBV9 and TRBJ2-2; TRBD2 aligns across 12 bases. Germline-derived CDR1 and CDR2 are SGDLS and YYNGEE. V shed 0 bases and J 0 bases; nucleotides not matched to a gene: 6. The CDR3 is 19 residues long. CDR3 nucleotide sequence: TGTGCCAGCAGCGTAGCGCTAGCGGGAGGGTTCTCGAACACCGGGGAGCTGTTTTTT. Amino acids: CASSVALAGGFSNTGELFF.

This clone was recorded only once. One end of the junction does not line up with germline, which may come from a read error. The V gene is TRBV7-9, the J gene TRBJ2-7, with 9 bases that match TRBD2. The germline CDR1 and CDR2 sequences are SEHNR and FQNEAQ (reference sequence). This CDR3 has 15 amino acids. DNA for the CDR3: TGTTCCAGCAGCTTAGTTATAGCGGGGGCCCCTCTGCAGTACTTC. It yields the protein CSSSLVIAGAPLQYF.

This chain joins TRBV7-9 and TRBJ2-5, with D possibly being TRBD1 (5 bases). CDR1 and CDR2 from the germline V gene are SEHNR and FQNEAQ (reference sequence). The V end lost 4 bases, the J end lost 3 bases, and 15 bases lay between the germline ends. The CDR3 totals 15 residues. Here the CDR3 reads CASSSPFGREETQYF. The CDR3, as DNA: TGTGCCAGCAGCTCACCCTTCGGCAGGGAAGAGACCCAGTACTTC.

The V and J genes are TRBV18 and TRBJ1-2, with 8 positions matching TRBD1. The CDR3 has 15 residues. Trimming took 3 bases from V and 4 from J; bases not matched to a gene: 7. CDR1 is KGHSH, CDR2 LQKENI, per germline. In DNA, the CDR3 is TGTGCCAGCTCACCGTCGACAGGGGCTTCCTATGGCTACACCTTC. It yields the protein CASSPSTGASYGYTF.

The chain recombines TRBV5-4 with TRBJ1-1; D might be TRBD1 (6 bases). This CDR3 comprises 14 residues. CDR1 and CDR2 from the germline V gene are SGHNT and YYREEE (reference sequence). Trimming took off 1 base at V and 5 bases at J, with 12 bases between the two ends. Here the CDR3 DNA reads TGTGCCAGCAGCTTGTCTAACAGGGAGACTGAAGCTTTCTTT. Translating it yields CASSLSNRETEAFF.

This chain joins TRBV11-2 and TRBJ2-4; TRBD1 might be the D (7 bases). The V and J ends lost 1 base and 1 base respectively, with 17 bases between them. Per the germline V gene, CDR1 is SGHAT and CDR2 is FQNNGV. This CDR3 contains 18 residues. CDR3 loop: CASSLAPRGAVAKNIQYF. CDR3 DNA sequence: TGTGCCAGCAGCTTAGCCCCCAGGGGGGCGGTGGCCAAAAACATTCAGTACTTC.

Only one count was recorded for this clone. The chain has TRBV7-9 and TRBJ2-5; weak D call: TRBD1 (6 bases). The CDR3 is 13 residues long. The germline V and J ends were trimmed by 5 bases and 5 bases, with 12 bases remaining between them. CDR1 is SEHNR, CDR2 FQNEAQ, per germline (reference sequence). The CDR3 sequence: CASSRGFSETQYF. CDR3 coding DNA: TGTGCCAGCAGCAGGGGGTTCTCGGAGACCCAGTACTTC.

CDR3 sequence: CASTGTGGRGGYTF. The CDR3 bases are TGTGCCAGCACCGGGACAGGGGGACGGGGAGGCTACACCTTC. The genes are TRBV7-9 and TRBJ1-2; 11 nucleotides align to TRBD1. Germline V CDR1 and CDR2: SEHNR, FQNEAQ (reference sequence). The V gene end was trimmed by 7 bases and the J gene end by 8 bases; junction bases not matched to a gene: 9. This CDR3 spans 14 amino acids. The whole variable domain, remainder taken from reference TRBV7-9 and TRBJ1-2, is DTGVSQNPRHKITKRGQNVTFRCDPISEHNRLYWYRQTLGQGPEFLTYFQNEAQLEKSRLLSDRFSAERPKGSFSTLEIQRTEQGDSAMYLCASTGTGGRGGYTFGSGTRLTVV.

CDR3 in amino acids: CATQRMQTYEQYF. CDR3 bases: TGTGCCACACAGCGGATGCAGACCTACGAGCAGTACTTC. This sequence joins TRBV6-1 and TRBJ2-7; the D gene is possibly TRBD2 (5 bases). CDR3 length: 13 amino acids. V was shortened by 10 bases and J by 2 bases, with 15 bases between the two germline ends. Germline loops: CDR1 MNHNS, CDR2 SASEGT.

This chain joins TRBV19 and TRBJ2-3; a weak D match, TRBD1 (5 bases). Trimming took off 0 bases at V and 2 bases at J, with 12 bases between the two ends. The CDR3 extends over 16 amino acids. Per germline, CDR1 LNHDA and CDR2 SQIVND (reference sequence). The CDR3: CASSIDGDSPTDTQYF. As DNA, the CDR3 is TGTGCCAGTAGTATAGATGGCGACAGCCCCACAGATACGCAGTATTTT. The full variable domain, its missing parts supplied by reference TRBV19 and TRBJ2-3, is DGGITQSPKYLFRKEGQNVTLSCEQNLNHDAMYWYRQDPGQGLRLIYYSQIVNDFQKGDIAEGYSVSREKKESFPLTVTSAQKNPTAFYLCASSIDGDSPTDTQYFGPGTRLTVL.

The chain employs TRBV6-5 and TRBJ2-7; a weak D match, TRBD1 (5 bases). This CDR3 spans 16 amino acids. Germline CDR1 is MNHEY and CDR2 is SVGAGI. V lost 0 bases and J 3 bases, leaving 15 bases between the germline ends. The CDR3 sequence is CASSYSRDRNLYEQYF. DNA of the CDR3: TGTGCCAGCAGTTACTCAAGAGACAGAAACCTCTACGAGCAGTACTTC.

The genes are TRBV5-1 and TRBJ2-7; 12 positions match TRBD1. Per germline, CDR1 SGHRS and CDR2 YFSETQ. The CDR3 is 19 amino acids. Trimming took 2 bases from V and 0 from J; bases not matched to a gene: 12. The CDR3 DNA sequence: TGCGCCAGCAGCTTTGGGCCCGGGACAGGGGGCGGTAGCTCCTACGAGCAGTACTTC. Translated: CASSFGPGTGGGSSYEQYF.

This clone was observed a few times. This chain uses TRBV9 with TRBJ2-7; no clear D. This CDR3 has 13 amino acids. CDR1 and CDR2 (germline): SGDLS, YYNGEE. V lost 3 bases and J 0 bases, leaving 7 bases between the germline ends. CDR3 protein: CASSGTSSYEQYF. CDR3 DNA: TGTGCCAGCAGCGGCACCAGCTCCTACGAGCAGTACTTC. The whole variable domain, filled in from reference TRBV9 and TRBJ2-7, reads DSGVTQTPKHLITATGQRVTLRCSPRSGDLSVYWYQQSLDQGLQFLIQYYNGEERAKGNILERFSAQQFPDLHSELNLSSLELGDSALYFCASSGTSSYEQYFGPGTRLTVT.

The genes are TRBV27 and TRBJ2-5; TRBD2 aligns across 12 bases. CDR3 length: 16 amino acids. Germline lookup yields CDR1 MNHEY and CDR2 SMNVEV (reference sequence). After removal of 6 bases from V and 1 base from J, the junction contained 6 bases not matched to a gene. The CDR3 DNA sequence: TGTGCCAGCAGCCCGGGACTAGCGGGTTTCCAAGAGACCCAGTACTTC. This gives the protein CASSPGLAGFQETQYF.

This clone was recorded once. A junction boundary mismatches the germline segment, possibly from a read error. The chain employs TRBV4-1 and TRBJ1-5; perhaps TRBD1 as D (5 bases). CDR3 length equals 15 residues. Germline CDR1 is MGHRA and CDR2 is YSYEKL. CDR3 DNA: TGCGCCAGCAGCTTACAGGCGCATAGCAATCAGCCCCGGCATTTT. Residues: CASSLQAHSNQPRHF.

This clone has a handful of counts. The gene calls are TRBV6-5 and TRBJ1-1; D remains unclear. The V end lost 2 bases, the J end lost 6 bases, and 13 bases lay between the germline ends. The CDR3 is made up of 14 amino acids. The V gene's germline CDR1 is MNHEY and CDR2 SVGAGI. CDR3 protein: CASSYRRPGSEAFF. The CDR3 nucleotides are TGTGCCAGCAGTTACCGAAGGCCGGGTTCTGAAGCTTTCTTT.

This rearrangement joins TRBV18 to TRBJ2-3; TRBD2 matches 9 bases. Trimming cost V 3 bases and J 5 bases; bases outside gene matches: 9. This CDR3 has 16 residues. Per germline, CDR1 KGHSH and CDR2 LQKENI. The CDR3 here is CASSPIVSGGGDTQYF. Here the CDR3 DNA reads TGTGCCAGCTCACCGATCGTTAGCGGGGGAGGAGATACGCAGTATTTT.

The rearrangement links TRBV18 to TRBJ1-5; D is possibly TRBD1 (6 bases). This CDR3 is built from 15 residues. The germline V gene encodes CDR1 KGHSH and CDR2 LQKENI. Trimming took 5 bases from V and 0 from J, leaving 11 bases between them. The CDR3 DNA is TGTGCCAGCTCATCCGGGACAACTAGCAATCAGCCCCAGCATTTT. Residues: CASSSGTTSNQPQHF.

The V call is TRBV30, the J call TRBJ2-3, with TRBD2 identical over 7 bases. The CDR3 spans 18 residues. CDR1 and CDR2 (germline): GTSNPN, SVGIG (reference sequence). Trimming removed 2 bases from V and 1 base from J; junction bases left unmatched: 15. DNA for the CDR3: TGTGCCTGGAGTTACCCCTCTTATAGCGGGTCACGCACAGATACGCAGTATTTT. Encoded protein: CAWSYPSYSGSRTDTQYF.

CDR3 DNA: TGTGCCAGCAGTTATCGACAGAGCTATGGCTACACCTTC. This sequence encodes CASSYRQSYGYTF. The chain joins TRBV6-5 to TRBJ1-2, with D tentatively TRBD1 (5 bases). Per germline, CDR1 MNHEY and CDR2 SVGAGI. This CDR3 is 13 amino acids long. The V end lost 3 bases, the J end lost 4 bases, and 9 bases lay between the germline ends.